The rows below give T cell receptor beta chains drawn from one sample of a study of blood T cell repertoires in COVID-19. The data were produced by immunoSEQ multiplex PCR, yet TCRdb's version contains in-frame clones alone and is incomplete. The sample carries over 200,000 clones, about 90% recorded once. Sequencing was carried out using peripheral blood. Every receptor here comes from a man aged 35 to 55 with active or convalescent COVID-19. Each CDR3 is given with its conserved first and last residue. Fields, in order: clone size, D gene, J gene, V gene, CDR3 protein, CDR3 DNA. The D gene is left open where the match is weak. Only some rows state a clone size, as once, few, many or a class for expanded clones.

clone_size: once
d_call: .
j_call: TRBJ2-3
v_call: TRBV10-1
cdr3_aa: CASSQDYTDTQYF
cdr3_nt: TGCGCCAGCAGTCAGGACTACACAGATACGCAGTATTTT

clone_size: .
d_call: .
j_call: TRBJ1-1
v_call: TRBV4-1
cdr3_aa: CASSPAGSDTEAFF
cdr3_nt: TGCGCCAGCAGCCCCGCAGGGTCGGACACTGAAGCTTTCTTT

clone_size: .
d_call: TRBD1
j_call: TRBJ1-4
v_call: TRBV2
cdr3_aa: CASSTDRGREKLFF
cdr3_nt: TGTGCCAGCAGTACGGACAGGGGGCGTGAAAAACTGTTTTTT

clone_size: few
d_call: TRBD1
j_call: TRBJ1-1
v_call: TRBV5-1
cdr3_aa: CASSLATGEVTEAFF
cdr3_nt: TGCGCCAGCAGCTTGGCGACAGGGGAGGTCACTGAAGCTTTCTTT

clone_size: .
d_call: TRBD2
j_call: TRBJ2-5
v_call: TRBV7-9
cdr3_aa: CASSPGLVVETQYF
cdr3_nt: TGTGCCAGCAGCCCGGGACTAGTCGTTGAGACCCAGTACTTC

clone_size: .
d_call: .
j_call: TRBJ1-5
v_call: TRBV28
cdr3_aa: CASSLPRQAGNQPQHF
cdr3_nt: TGTGCCAGCAGTTTACCTCGACAGGCGGGTAATCAGCCCCAGCATTTT

clone_size: .
d_call: .
j_call: TRBJ1-6
v_call: TRBV28
cdr3_aa: CASSLGSGAMDSPLHF
cdr3_nt: TGTGCCAGCAGTTTAGGGTCAGGGGCGATGGATTCACCCCTCCACTTT

clone_size: .
d_call: .
j_call: TRBJ1-2
v_call: TRBV30
cdr3_aa: CAWARSPGGYTF
cdr3_nt: TGTGCCTGGGCCCGGTCTCCGGGTGGCTACACCTTC

clone_size: .
d_call: .
j_call: TRBJ2-4
v_call: TRBV28
cdr3_aa: CASSSPYEEVDIQYF
cdr3_nt: TGTGCCAGCAGTTCCCCCTACGAGGAGGTGGACATTCAGTACTTC

clone_size: .
d_call: .
j_call: TRBJ1-2
v_call: TRBV14
cdr3_aa: CASSQDNIRVNYGYTF
cdr3_nt: TGTGCCAGCAGCCAAGATAACATCAGGGTTAACTATGGCTACACCTTC

clone_size: .
d_call: TRBD1
j_call: TRBJ2-1
v_call: TRBV5-1
cdr3_aa: CASSLDGTGLTNEQFF
cdr3_nt: TGCGCCAGCAGCTTGGACGGGACAGGTCTGACAAATGAGCAGTTCTTC

clone_size: .
d_call: TRBD2
j_call: TRBJ2-7
v_call: TRBV6-6
cdr3_aa: CASSRLAGVHEQYF
cdr3_nt: TGTGCCAGCAGCCGACTAGCGGGAGTACACGAGCAGTACTTC

clone_size: few
d_call: TRBD1
j_call: TRBJ1-5
v_call: TRBV4-1
cdr3_aa: CASSQSDREKGQPQHF
cdr3_nt: TGCGCCAGCAGCCAATCCGACAGGGAGAAAGGTCAGCCCCAGCATTTT

clone_size: .
d_call: TRBD2
j_call: TRBJ2-7
v_call: TRBV13
cdr3_aa: CASSPRLASYEQYF
cdr3_nt: TGTGCCAGCAGCCCAAGACTAGCTAGCTACGAGCAGTACTTC

clone_size: few
d_call: TRBD2
j_call: TRBJ2-7
v_call: TRBV4-2
cdr3_aa: CASSQGLAGVYEQYF
cdr3_nt: TGTGCCAGCAGCCAAGGACTAGCGGGAGTCTACGAGCAGTACTTC

clone_size: .
d_call: .
j_call: TRBJ2-1
v_call: TRBV11-3
cdr3_aa: CASSSGHREQFF
cdr3_nt: TGTGCCAGCAGCTCAGGACACAGAGAGCAGTTCTTC

clone_size: .
d_call: .
j_call: TRBJ2-5
v_call: TRBV4-2
cdr3_aa: CASSQDRGTQETQYF
cdr3_nt: TGTGCCAGCAGCCAAGATCGAGGTACCCAAGAGACCCAGTACTTC

clone_size: .
d_call: .
j_call: TRBJ1-1
v_call: TRBV3-1/TRBV3-2
cdr3_aa: CASSLGQTNTEAFF
cdr3_nt: TGTGCCAGCAGCCTTGGACAGACAAACACTGAAGCTTTCTTT

clone_size: once
d_call: .
j_call: TRBJ2-3
v_call: TRBV5-4
cdr3_aa: CASSLDRVTDTQYF
cdr3_nt: TGTGCCAGCAGCTTGGACAGGGTGACAGATACGCAGTATTTT

clone_size: .
d_call: .
j_call: TRBJ1-2
v_call: TRBV5-1
cdr3_aa: CASSQTTSPGYGYTF
cdr3_nt: TGCGCCAGCAGCCAGACGACTTCCCCTGGCTATGGCTACACCTTC

clone_size: .
d_call: TRBD1
j_call: TRBJ1-2
v_call: TRBV19
cdr3_aa: CASRGTGGAGGYTF
cdr3_nt: TGTGCCAGTCGAGGGACAGGGGGCGCCGGTGGCTACACCTTC

clone_size: .
d_call: .
j_call: TRBJ1-1
v_call: TRBV10-1
cdr3_aa: CASTKGVDTEAFF
cdr3_nt: TGCGCCAGCACTAAGGGGGTCGACACTGAAGCTTTCTTT

clone_size: once
d_call: TRBD2
j_call: TRBJ2-7
v_call: TRBV2
cdr3_aa: CASRQTLAGPSYEQYF
cdr3_nt: TGTGCCAGCAGACAAACACTAGCGGGACCTTCCTACGAGCAGTACTTC

clone_size: .
d_call: .
j_call: TRBJ1-1
v_call: TRBV18
cdr3_aa: CASSPLAAASMNTEAFF
cdr3_nt: TGTGCCAGCTCACCACTAGCTGCTGCTTCCATGAACACTGAAGCTTTCTTT

clone_size: .
d_call: TRBD1
j_call: TRBJ1-6
v_call: TRBV11-1
cdr3_aa: CASSFRTGGSRSPLHF
cdr3_nt: TGTGCCAGCAGCTTTCGAACAGGGGGCTCGAGATCACCCCTCCACTTT

clone_size: .
d_call: TRBD2
j_call: TRBJ2-7
v_call: TRBV5-1
cdr3_aa: CASSLVGLGGRRSSSYEQYF
cdr3_nt: TGCGCCAGCAGCTTGGTGGGCCTAGGCGGGAGACGGTCGAGTTCCTACGAGCAGTACTTC

clone_size: .
d_call: .
j_call: TRBJ1-1
v_call: TRBV7-9
cdr3_aa: CASSSMNTEAFF
cdr3_nt: TGTGCCAGCAGCAGCATGAACACTGAAGCTTTCTTT

clone_size: .
d_call: .
j_call: TRBJ2-5
v_call: TRBV6-5
cdr3_aa: CASSPTQGSETQYF
cdr3_nt: TGTGCCAGCAGTCCGACCCAGGGGAGCGAGACCCAGTACTTC

clone_size: few
d_call: .
j_call: TRBJ2-5
v_call: TRBV4-1
cdr3_aa: CASSQDRRGATQYF
cdr3_nt: TGCGCCAGCAGCCAAGATAGGAGGGGCGCGACCCAGTACTTC

clone_size: .
d_call: .
j_call: TRBJ1-5
v_call: TRBV27
cdr3_aa: CASSLGGGPQHF
cdr3_nt: TGTGCCAGCAGTTTGGGGGGTGGGCCCCAGCATTTT

clone_size: .
d_call: .
j_call: TRBJ2-7
v_call: TRBV6-6
cdr3_aa: CASSYSLNSNEQYF
cdr3_nt: TGTGCCAGCAGTTACTCACTTAACAGCAACGAGCAGTACTTC

clone_size: .
d_call: .
j_call: TRBJ1-3
v_call: TRBV28
cdr3_aa: CASSDRTGNTIYF
cdr3_nt: TGTGCCAGCAGCGACAGAACTGGAAACACCATATATTTT

clone_size: .
d_call: TRBD2
j_call: TRBJ2-7
v_call: TRBV3-1/TRBV3-2
cdr3_aa: CASRAGGPLGEQYF
cdr3_nt: TGTGCCAGCAGAGCGGGAGGGCCCTTGGGCGAGCAGTACTTC

clone_size: .
d_call: .
j_call: TRBJ2-2
v_call: TRBV13
cdr3_aa: CASSLRGVGTGELFF
cdr3_nt: TGTGCCAGCAGCTTGCGAGGAGTCGGCACCGGGGAGCTGTTTTTT

clone_size: once
d_call: TRBD1
j_call: TRBJ2-7
v_call: TRBV28
cdr3_aa: CASSFSPGQGPYEQYF
cdr3_nt: TGTGCCAGCAGTTTCTCACCGGGACAGGGCCCCTACGAGCAGTACTTC

clone_size: once
d_call: .
j_call: TRBJ1-5
v_call: TRBV27
cdr3_aa: CASSLLQNSNQPQHF
cdr3_nt: TGTGCCAGCAGTTTATTACAAAATAGCAATCAGCCCCAGCATTTT

clone_size: .
d_call: .
j_call: TRBJ1-1
v_call: TRBV27
cdr3_aa: CASSLSGGLSTEAFF
cdr3_nt: TGTGCCAGCAGTTTATCGGGGGGGCTAAGTACTGAAGCTTTCTTT

clone_size: .
d_call: .
j_call: TRBJ1-2
v_call: TRBV20-1
cdr3_aa: CSAPSPYGYTF
cdr3_nt: TGCAGTGCTCCATCCCCCTATGGCTACACCTTC

clone_size: .
d_call: TRBD1
j_call: TRBJ1-1
v_call: TRBV28
cdr3_aa: CASSLVRGPGAEAFF
cdr3_nt: TGTGCCAGCAGTTTAGTCAGGGGGCCTGGCGCTGAAGCTTTCTTT

clone_size: .
d_call: .
j_call: TRBJ1-2
v_call: TRBV9
cdr3_aa: CASSVAAGAYGYTF
cdr3_nt: TGTGCCAGCAGCGTAGCTGCTGGGGCTTATGGCTACACCTTC

clone_size: .
d_call: TRBD1
j_call: TRBJ2-7
v_call: TRBV29-1
cdr3_aa: CSVGPGQYYEQYF
cdr3_nt: TGCAGCGTTGGGCCGGGACAGTATTACGAGCAGTACTTC

clone_size: .
d_call: .
j_call: TRBJ1-5
v_call: TRBV19
cdr3_aa: CASTGGQWPQHF
cdr3_nt: TGTGCCAGTACGGGTGGTCAATGGCCCCAGCATTTT

clone_size: .
d_call: TRBD1
j_call: TRBJ1-1
v_call: TRBV5-1
cdr3_aa: CASRADRGNTEAFF
cdr3_nt: TGCGCCAGCAGAGCTGACAGGGGGAACACTGAAGCTTTCTTT

clone_size: many
d_call: .
j_call: TRBJ2-3
v_call: TRBV28
cdr3_aa: CASRTGTPSVGAQYF
cdr3_nt: TGTGCCAGCCGTACAGGTACCCCCTCCGTAGGGGCGCAGTATTTT